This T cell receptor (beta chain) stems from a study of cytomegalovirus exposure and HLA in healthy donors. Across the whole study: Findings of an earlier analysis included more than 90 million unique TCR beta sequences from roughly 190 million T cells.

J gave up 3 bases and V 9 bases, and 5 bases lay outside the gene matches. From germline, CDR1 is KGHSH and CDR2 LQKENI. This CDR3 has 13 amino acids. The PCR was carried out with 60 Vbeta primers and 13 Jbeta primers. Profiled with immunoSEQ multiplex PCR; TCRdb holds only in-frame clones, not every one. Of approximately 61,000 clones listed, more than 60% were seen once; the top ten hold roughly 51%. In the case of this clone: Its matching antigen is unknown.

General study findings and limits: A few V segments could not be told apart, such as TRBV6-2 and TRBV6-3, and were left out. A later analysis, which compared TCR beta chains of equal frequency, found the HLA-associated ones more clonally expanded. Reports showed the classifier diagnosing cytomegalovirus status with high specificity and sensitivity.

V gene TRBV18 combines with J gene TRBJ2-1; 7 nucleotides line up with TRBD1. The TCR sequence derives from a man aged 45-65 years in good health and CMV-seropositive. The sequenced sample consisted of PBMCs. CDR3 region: CASRDSRYNEQFF. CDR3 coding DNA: TGTGCCAGTCGGGACAGCCGCTACAATGAGCAGTTCTTC.